This paragraph reports one T cell receptor beta chain. The antigen is not known. The data derive from a study of T cell responses to AZD1222 COVID-19 vaccine. Regarding the study as a whole: Baseline seropositives among AZD1222 recipients totaled only 6 or 7.

The length of the CDR3 is 15 residues. Trimming took 5 bases from V and 4 from J; bases not matched to a gene: 4. Germline CDR1 is MNHEY and CDR2 is SVGEGT. Sequencing was performed with immunoSEQ multiplex PCR; in TCRdb, only in-frame clones are kept and a portion is missing. The sample has 100,000 to 150,000 clones, roughly nine tenths seen once; the top ten hold approximately 4.5%. The chain combines TRBV6-2 or TRBV6-3 with TRBJ2-1; 11 positions match TRBD2. The material sequenced was peripheral blood, taken on day 0 of AZD1222 vaccination. The receptor was derived from an adult in good health. The DNA for the CDR3 is TGTGCCAGCAGTCTAACTAGCGGGAGTTACAATGAGCAGTTCTTC. It encodes CASSLTSGSYNEQFF.